This record looks at one T cell receptor (beta chain) sequence and its context. This sample is drawn from a study of blood T cell repertoires in COVID-19. Study summary: The origin of the acute and convalescent COVID-19 samples was the United States, Italy and Spain.

In the original processing: Researchers report that nucleated cell counts were estimated from reference gene primer amplification. The method was immunoSEQ multiplex PCR; TCRdb's version includes in-frame clones alone and lacks a portion of them. The DNA gave D and trimming, while V, J and clone size come from that table. The data show over 300,000 clones, under 90% seen once. The germline CDR1 and CDR2 sequences are SGHTA and FQGTGA. V shed 4 bases and J shed 5 bases, with 14 bases lying between them. The CDR3 consists of 14 residues. Living in about two dozen US areas, the participants were between roughly 18 and 90 years of age. Either two negative PCRs, clearance, or symptom resolution qualified Cohort 3 donors as recovered.

The source material was PBMCs or T cells enriched from blood (not recorded which). The clonotype was recovered from a woman younger than 35 who had recovered from COVID-19. The chain has TRBV7-3 and TRBJ2-5, with a tentative D call TRBD1 (5 bases). The CDR3 DNA sequence: TGTGCCAGCAGCTCTACCGACAGTGGGGAGACCCAGTACTTC. It specifies CASSSTDSGETQYF.